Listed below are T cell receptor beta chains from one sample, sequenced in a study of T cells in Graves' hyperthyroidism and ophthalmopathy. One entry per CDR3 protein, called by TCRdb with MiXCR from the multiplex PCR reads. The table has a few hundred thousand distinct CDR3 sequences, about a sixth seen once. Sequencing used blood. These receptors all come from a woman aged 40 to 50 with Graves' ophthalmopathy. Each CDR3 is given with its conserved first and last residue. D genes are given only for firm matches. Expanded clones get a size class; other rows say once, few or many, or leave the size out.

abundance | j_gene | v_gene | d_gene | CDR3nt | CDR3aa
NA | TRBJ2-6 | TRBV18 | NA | TGTGCCAGCTCACCACTCTTCGGTGGGGCCTCTGGGGCCAACGTCCTGACTTTC | CASSPLFGGASGANVLTF
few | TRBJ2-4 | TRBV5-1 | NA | TGCGCCAGCAGCTTGGGGGGCGGGACTGACAAAAACATTCAGTACTTC | CASSLGGGTDKNIQYF
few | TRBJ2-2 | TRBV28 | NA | TGTGCCAGCAGCGGGGCTAGCCTGAACACCGGGGAGCTGTTTTTT | CASSGASLNTGELFF
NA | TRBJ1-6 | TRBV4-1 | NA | TGCGCCAGCAGCCAAGAAGGCCGGAGCAATTCACCCCTCCACTTT | CASSQEGRSNSPLHF
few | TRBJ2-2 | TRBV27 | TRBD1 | TGTGCCAGCAGATTAAGACAGGGGACCGGGGAGCTGTTTTTT | CASRLRQGTGELFF
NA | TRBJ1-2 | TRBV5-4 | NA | TGTGCCAGCAGCTTGGCCGAGAAGACGCGCTATGGCTACACCTTC | CASSLAEKTRYGYTF
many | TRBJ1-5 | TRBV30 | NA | TGTGCCTGGAGGGCCGTCGGGGGCGAAAATCAGCCCCAGCATTTT | CAWRAVGGENQPQHF
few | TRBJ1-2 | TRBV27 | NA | TGTGCCAGCAGTTGGACGGGTACTAACTATGGCTACACCTTC | CASSWTGTNYGYTF
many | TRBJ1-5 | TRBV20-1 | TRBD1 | TGCAGTGCCAGGGGGGGAGGCAATCAGCCCCAGCATTTT | CSARGGGNQPQHF
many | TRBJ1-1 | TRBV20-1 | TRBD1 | TGCAGTGCTAGAGTCTTAGGACAGGCCACTGAAGCTTTCTTT | CSARVLGQATEAFF
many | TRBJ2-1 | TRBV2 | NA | TGTGCCAGCACTAAACGGGCGTCGAATGAGCAGTTCTTC | CASTKRASNEQFF
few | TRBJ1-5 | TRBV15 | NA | TGTGCCACCTCCGACAGACATCAGCCCCAGCATTTT | CATSDRHQPQHF
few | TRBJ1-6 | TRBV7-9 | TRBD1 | TGTGCCAGCAGCTTAGGGTATGACAGGGCGCATTCACCCCTCCACTTT | CASSLGYDRAHSPLHF
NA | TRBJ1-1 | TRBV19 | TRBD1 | TGTGCCAGTTGGAACCCCAGGGGGAGGAACCCTGAAGCTTTCTTT | CASWNPRGRNPEAFF
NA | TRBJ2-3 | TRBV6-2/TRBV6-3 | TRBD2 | TGTGCCAGCAGTACCCTAGCGGGGGGGCGGGCCGATACGCAGTATTTT | CASSTLAGGRADTQYF
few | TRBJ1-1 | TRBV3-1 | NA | TGTGCCAGCAGGAGGGAGGGGCGAACGAACACTGAAGCTTTCTTT | CASRREGRTNTEAFF
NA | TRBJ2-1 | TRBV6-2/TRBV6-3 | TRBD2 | TGTGCCAGCAAGGCTAGCGGGGGGTCTGACGGAGAGCAGTTCTTC | CASKASGGSDGEQFF
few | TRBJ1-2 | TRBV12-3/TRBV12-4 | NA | TGTGCCAGCAGTGGCCAGGGGACGGGTTATGGCTACACCTTC | CASSGQGTGYGYTF
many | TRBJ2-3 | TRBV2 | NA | TGTGCCAGCAGTCTCCCTCTAGCCGGTCAAGAGCAGGATACGCAGTATTTT | CASSLPLAGQEQDTQYF
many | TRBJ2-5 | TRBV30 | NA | TGTGCCTGGGGAAGACAGACACAAGAGACCCAGTACTTC | CAWGRQTQETQYF
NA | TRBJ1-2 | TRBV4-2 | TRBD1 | TGTGCCAGCAGCCATGACCGGGACAGGGGGCCCACCACCTTC | CASSHDRDRGPTTF
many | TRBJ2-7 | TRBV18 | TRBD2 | TGTGCCAGCCGGGGGGTAGCGGGAGCCGAGCAGTACTTC | CASRGVAGAEQYF